Detailed here is one T cell receptor (beta chain). Its cognate antigen is unknown. MiXCR, applied by TCRdb to the 5' RACE reads, yields one record per CDR3 protein. The sample lists about 890,000 distinct CDR3 sequences; 9% to 15% were seen once. The sample is drawn from a study of identical twins. Points from the study as a whole: In beta out-of-frame sequences, the excess sharing between twins was weaker.

The germline V and J ends were trimmed by 1 base and 4 bases, with 10 bases remaining between them. The germline V gene encodes CDR1 SGHAT and CDR2 FQNNGV. The CDR3 is 14 residues long. The sample was also linked to a second study, of yellow fever vaccine responses in identical twins.

This TCR was sampled from a woman aged 18 to 35 in good health. What was sequenced was PBMCs. The chain joins TRBV11-2 to TRBJ1-1; D may be TRBD1 (5 bases). CDR3 loop: CASSLATALTEAFF. The CDR3 DNA follows: TGTGCCAGCAGCTTAGCGACAGCCCTCACTGAAGCTTTCTTT.